Following are 23 T cell receptor beta chains from one sample sequenced in a study of T cells in Graves' hyperthyroidism and ophthalmopathy. The CDR3 regions of TCR beta were amplified from RNA transcripts. The primer set for the first-round RT-PCR of the TCR CDR3 was HTBI. MiXCR, applied by TCRdb to the multiplex PCR reads, yields one record per CDR3 protein. Among 250,000 to 300,000 distinct CDR3 sequences, roughly 19% were seen once, and the ten largest hold under 45%. The sequencing sample was made of blood. The receptors stem from a man aged 50-60 years with Graves' ophthalmopathy.

The table lists this clonotype with a few counts. The V and J genes are TRBV10-3 and TRBJ1-2, with 9 bases that match TRBD1. Trimming took 4 bases from V and 4 from J; bases not matched to a gene: 10. The germline V gene has CDR1 ENHRY and CDR2 SYGVKD. The CDR3 is made up of 16 amino acids. In nucleotides, the CDR3 is TGTGCCATCAGTGGATCCGGGACAGGGTTGTTCTATGGCTACACCTTC. Encoded protein: CAISGSGTGLFYGYTF.

Only a few counts were recorded for this clonotype. One base away lies a much larger clone, so this may be a sequencing read error. The J gene is TRBJ2-5, the V gene TRBV7-2; D ambiguous. Deletions cut 5 bases from V and 4 bases from J, with 11 bases between. This CDR3 is built from 13 residues. The V gene's germline CDR1 is SGHTA and CDR2 FQGNSA. CDR3 residues: CASSPGLRETQYF. The CDR3 region has the DNA TGTGCCAGCAGCCCCGGCCTACGAGAGACCCAGTACTTC. Variable domain in full (rest from reference TRBV7-2 and TRBJ2-5): GAGVSQSPSNKVTEKGKDVELRCDPISGHTALYWYRQSLGQGLEFLIYFQGNSAPDKSGLPSDRFSAERTGGSVSTLTIQRTQQEDSAVYLCASSPGLRETQYFGPGTRLLVL.

The chain couples TRBV6-2 or TRBV6-3 to TRBJ1-5; possibly TRBD1 for D (6 bases). This CDR3 is built from 16 residues. The ends were cut back, 4 bases at V and 6 bases at J, with 19 bases in the middle. The germline V gene has CDR1 MNHEY and CDR2 SVGEGT. The CDR3 sequence: CASSFRGGGYRQPQHF. The CDR3 bases are TGTGCCAGCAGTTTCCGAGGGGGGGGGTATCGTCAGCCCCAGCATTTT.

Notes on this clonotype: This may arise from a read error, as a much more abundant clone is one base away. This rearrangement joins TRBV18 to TRBJ2-2, with TRBD2 identical over 8 bases. CDR1 and CDR2 (germline): KGHSH, LQKENI. J gave up 7 bases and V 8 bases, and 9 bases lay outside the gene matches. The CDR3 length is 14 residues. CDR3 loop: CASPQRERIGELFF. The CDR3 DNA sequence: TGTGCCAGCCCACAGCGGGAGAGGATCGGGGAGCTGTTTTTT.

This clonotype was observed a handful of times. This chain connects TRBV12-5 to TRBJ1-4, with D tentatively TRBD1 (6 bases). This CDR3 is 15 amino acids long. V was cut by 5 bases and J by 3 bases, with 13 bases left in between. CDR1 is LGHNT and CDR2 is FRNRAP in the germline V gene. CDR3 loop: CASGRDISANEKLFF. The CDR3 DNA sequence: TGTGCTAGTGGTAGGGACATTTCGGCTAATGAAAAACTGTTTTTT.

The chain recombines TRBV5-1 with TRBJ1-2, with D maybe TRBD1 (5 bases). Trimming shortened V by 1 base and J by 5 bases, and 12 bases separated the two germline ends. The CDR3 loop spans 14 amino acids. Germline V gene data show CDR1 as SGHRS and CDR2 as YFSETQ. The CDR3 region is CASSLLPQGYGYTF. In DNA, the CDR3 is TGCGCCAGCAGCTTGCTCCCGCAGGGATATGGCTACACCTTC.

This clonotype has a count of ten or more. The rearrangement joins TRBV5-5 to TRBJ2-4; TRBD2 is a possible D gene (6 bases). V was clipped by 2 bases and J by 7 bases, with 16 bases between them. The CDR3 extends over 15 amino acids. Germline V lookup: CDR1 SGHKS, CDR2 YYEKEE (reference sequence). CDR3 sequence reads: CASSFPGSEGNIQYF. The DNA for the CDR3 is TGTGCCAGCAGCTTCCCCGGGAGTGAGGGGAACATTCAGTACTTC. The full variable domain, completed using reference TRBV5-5 and TRBJ2-4, is DAGVTQSPTHLIKTRGQQVTLRCSPISGHKSVSWYQQVLGQGPQFIFQYYEKEERGRGNFPDRFSARQFPNYSSELNVNALLLGDSALYLCASSFPGSEGNIQYFGAGTRLSVL.

In this sample, this clonotype turned up a few times. The gene calls are TRBV30 and TRBJ2-7; TRBD2 matches at 7 bases. The V and J ends lost 3 bases and 0 bases, in that order; junction bases with no gene match: 2. The CDR3 runs 13 residues. Germline V gene data show CDR1 as GTSNPN and CDR2 as SVGIG (reference sequence). CDR3 amino acids: CAWSSSGSYEQYF. The CDR3 DNA follows: TGTGCCTGGAGCTCTAGCGGCTCCTACGAGCAGTACTTC.

To note about this clonotype: A much larger clone differs from this one at a single base, so this may be a read error. V gene TRBV7-9 combines with J gene TRBJ2-7; a possible D gene is TRBD2 (6 bases). The DNA end is more similar to TRBJ2-1, so the J call may be wrong. Germline V gives CDR1 SEHNR, CDR2 FQNEAQ (reference sequence). CDR3 length: 15 residues. CDR3: CASSFPRGSPYEQFF. DNA for the CDR3: TGTGCCAGCAGCTTCCCGCGGGGCTCCCCCTACGAGCAGTTCTTC.

V usage is TRBV28 and J usage is TRBJ2-7, with D maybe TRBD2 (6 bases). Trimming removed 3 bases from V and 0 bases from J, with 15 bases in between. CDR3 length equals 16 residues. Germline loops: CDR1 MDHEN, CDR2 SYDVKM. The CDR3 sequence: CASSFGGRKSSYEQYF. The CDR3 region has the DNA TGTGCCAGCAGTTTCGGGGGACGTAAAAGCTCCTACGAGCAGTACTTC.

V usage is TRBV28 and J usage is TRBJ1-5; a weak D match, TRBD1 (6 bases). V lost 5 bases and J lost 0, with 11 bases in between. Looked up from germline, CDR1 is MDHEN and CDR2 is SYDVKM. This CDR3 is built from 15 residues. The CDR3 reads CASSPTGISNQPQHF. Written as DNA, the CDR3 is TGTGCCAGCAGTCCTACAGGGATTAGCAATCAGCCCCAGCATTTT.

A word on this clonotype: A read error may be the cause here, since a much bigger clone is one base away. The chain recombines TRBV7-2 with TRBJ2-1, with TRBD2 matching 10 bases. Germline-derived CDR1 and CDR2 are SGHTA and FQGNSA. The CDR3 has 14 amino acids. CDR3 region: CANSRPSGRGEQFF. The CDR3 DNA reads TGTGCCAACAGCCGACCGAGCGGGAGGGGTGAGCAGTTCTTC.

On this clonotype: A read error may produce the germline difference seen at one junction end. J is TRBJ2-1 and V is TRBV4-1; TRBD2 aligns across 8 bases. The CDR3 consists of 15 residues. Germline V gives CDR1 MGHRA, CDR2 YSYEKL. The CDR3 DNA is TGCGCCAGCAGTCAAGGTCAAGCGGGAGTGAATGAGCAGTTCTTC. This codes for CASSQGQAGVNEQFF.

In its sample, this clonotype was seen many times. The V call is TRBV20-1, the J call TRBJ1-1; no reliable D call. Germline-derived CDR1 and CDR2 are DFQATT and SNEGSKA (reference sequence). V shed 2 bases and J shed 6 bases, with 10 bases lying between them. The length of the CDR3 is 12 residues. CDR3 DNA sequence: TGCAGTGCTAGACCATCGACGGCTGAAGCTTTCTTT. This gives the protein CSARPSTAEAFF.

This clonotype was detected many times. V usage is TRBV20-1 and J usage is TRBJ2-1; D possibly corresponds to TRBD2 (6 bases). The germline V gene has CDR1 DFQATT and CDR2 SNEGSKA (reference sequence). There are 12 residues in the CDR3. The V gene lost 5 bases and the J gene lost 4 bases, with 9 bases spanning the gap. In DNA form, the CDR3 reads TGCAGTGCTGCGGGGCCGTACAATGAGCAGTTCTTC. Protein sequence: CSAAGPYNEQFF.

V and J are TRBV29-1 and TRBJ2-1; 8 bases are shared with TRBD2. V shed 3 bases, J shed 8 bases, and the junction held 6 bases outside the gene matches. Germline CDR1 SQVTM, CDR2 ANQGSEA. This CDR3 region has 13 residues. CDR3 residues: CSVESGSGYEQFF. DNA for the CDR3: TGCAGCGTTGAGAGCGGGAGTGGGTATGAGCAGTTCTTC.

This clonotype showed up just a few times. This may arise from a read error, as a much more abundant clone is one base away. DNA of the CDR3: TGTGCCTGGGGTGTGGGGGGGACCCAGTATTTT. Residues: CAWGVGGTQYF. This chain joins TRBV30 and TRBJ2-3; 7 bases fit TRBD2. Germline V gene lookup returns CDR1 GTSNPN and CDR2 SVGIG (reference sequence). This CDR3 is 11 amino acids long.

CDR3 loop: CASSITLYEQYF. The CDR3 nucleotides read TGTGCCAGCAGTATTACCCTCTACGAGCAGTACTTC. J is TRBJ2-7 and V is TRBV28; D unresolved. The CDR3 length is 12 residues. V gave up 5 bases and J gave up 3 bases, with 8 bases separating them. The germline V gene encodes CDR1 MDHEN and CDR2 SYDVKM.

This clonotype was counted between two and nine times. This chain links TRBV27 with TRBJ2-7, with D hard to call. The V end was cut by 5 bases, the J end by 0 bases, with 11 bases between. The CDR3 is made up of 14 amino acids. CDR1 is MNHEY and CDR2 is SMNVEV in the germline V gene (reference sequence). The CDR3 spells CASSDQVASYEQYF. The CDR3 nucleotides are TGTGCCAGCAGTGACCAGGTAGCCTCCTACGAGCAGTACTTC.

The gene calls are TRBV6-1 and TRBJ1-2; D might be TRBD1 (6 bases). CDR3 length: 14 amino acids. CDR1 and CDR2 from the germline V gene are MNHNS and SASEGT. The germline V and J ends were trimmed by 4 bases and 3 bases, with 12 bases remaining between them. In DNA, the CDR3 is TGTGCCAGCAGTGTAGCGGGGGCCCACTATGGCTACACCTTC. Protein: CASSVAGAHYGYTF.

This clonotype has at least ten counts. The germline gene is not matched at one end of the junction; a read error may be the cause. This chain's CDR3 is CASGFGGRATLQYF. CDR3 bases: TGTGCCAGCGGTTTCGGGGGCAGGGCGACACTGCAGTACTTC. This chain connects TRBV28 to TRBJ2-7; D might be TRBD1 or TRBD2, each matching 6 bases. The germline V gene encodes CDR1 MDHEN and CDR2 SYDVKM. This CDR3 spans 14 amino acids.

This sequence joins TRBV5-1 and TRBJ2-7, with D maybe TRBD1 (5 bases). V was shortened by 4 bases and J by 9 bases, with 23 bases between the two germline ends. The germline V gene has CDR1 SGHRS and CDR2 YFSETQ. The CDR3 has 15 amino acids. CDR3 DNA: TGCGCCAGCAGCCCTGCCCCCACGGGTCCGCAGGGGCAGTACTTC. Its protein product is CASSPAPTGPQGQYF.

This clonotype was seen ten or more times. V is TRBV2 and J is TRBJ2-1; 11 nucleotides agree with TRBD2. J was trimmed by 6 bases and V by 2 bases; bases with no gene match: 0. Germline lookup yields CDR1 SNHLY and CDR2 FYNNEI. The CDR3 sequence is 14 residues long. CDR3 DNA sequence: TGTGCCAGCAGTGAACTAGCGGGAGGCAATGAGCAGTTCTTC. Translation: CASSELAGGNEQFF.